The 25 T cell receptor beta chains in this list originate from one sample, sequenced in a study of spatial heterogeneity in lung cancer. TCRdb reprocessed the 5' RACE reads with MiXCR, giving one entry per CDR3 protein. The table lists 20,000 to 25,000 distinct CDR3 sequences, around 4.3% of them singletons, with 6.5% to 8.5% in the top ten. Indicated time point: sample taken at primary tumor resection. This sample comprised PBMCs, obtained at surgery. These receptors originate from a male donor with early-stage non-small cell lung cancer.

This clonotype was counted many times. The chain links TRBV11-2 to TRBJ1-1; D gene uncertain. V was shortened by 4 bases and J by 1 base, with 7 bases between the two germline ends. This CDR3 has 13 residues. Germline V CDR1 and CDR2: SGHAT, FQNNGV. The CDR3 sequence: CASSSQPNTEAFF. CDR3 coding DNA: TGTGCCAGCAGCTCCCAGCCGAACACTGAAGCTTTCTTT.

Only a few counts were recorded for this clonotype. The J gene is TRBJ2-7, the V gene TRBV25-1; 8 bases fit TRBD2. Germline values: CDR1 MGHDK, CDR2 SYGVNS. CDR3 length: 15 amino acids. The J segment lost 4 bases and the V segment lost 4 bases, leaving 9 bases of the junction unmatched. DNA of the CDR3: TGTGCCAGCAGTGTGGGAAGCGGGAGAGGATACGAGCAGTACTTC. It encodes CASSVGSGRGYEQYF.

This chain joins TRBV20-1 and TRBJ2-1, with D maybe TRBD1 (6 bases). This CDR3 is built from 17 residues. Trimming left V 6 bases short and J 1 base short, with 22 bases between. In germline, CDR1 is DFQATT, CDR2 SNEGSKA (reference sequence). CDR3 in amino acids: CSALRDITLRSYNEQFF. In DNA form, the CDR3 reads TGCAGTGCCCTCCGGGACATCACCCTACGGTCCTACAATGAGCAGTTCTTC.

This clonotype was picked up a small number of times. The chain recombines TRBV7-9 with TRBJ2-2; D is uncertain. Per the germline V gene, CDR1 is SEHNR and CDR2 is FQNEAQ (reference sequence). Trimming pared 1 base from V and 0 bases from J, leaving 9 bases between. This CDR3 region has 16 residues. The CDR3 protein is CASSLEGYPNTGELFF. The CDR3 DNA sequence: TGTGCCAGCAGCTTAGAGGGATATCCGAACACCGGGGAGCTGTTTTTT.

The table lists this clonotype with many counts. The CDR3 bases are TGTGCCAGCAGCTTCAACGACAGGTTTGCTGGAAACACCATATATTTT. Encoded protein: CASSFNDRFAGNTIYF. The gene calls are TRBV7-6 and TRBJ1-3; D might be TRBD1 (6 bases). V was clipped by 3 bases and J by 2 bases, with 14 bases between them. CDR3 size: 16 residues. CDR1 and CDR2 from the germline V gene are SGHVS and FNYEAQ.

This clonotype is categorized as medium-sized (0.01 to 0.1%). The chain has TRBV28 and TRBJ2-7; 10 bases are a match to TRBD1. Germline values: CDR1 MDHEN, CDR2 SYDVKM. Trimming removed 5 bases from V and 0 bases from J; junction bases left unmatched: 10. The CDR3 totals 17 residues. The CDR3 is CASSGDRGHRSSYEQYF. Here the CDR3 DNA reads TGTGCCAGCAGTGGGGACAGGGGCCATAGGAGCTCCTACGAGCAGTACTTC. Full variable domain (rest looked up from reference TRBV28 and TRBJ2-7): DVKVTQSSRYLVKRTGEKVFLECVQDMDHENMFWYRQDPGLGLRLIYFSYDVKMKEKGDIPEGYSVSREKKERFSLILESASTNQTSMYLCASSGDRGHRSSYEQYFGPGTRLTVT.

In this sample, this clonotype is medium-sized (0.01 to 0.1%). The chain recombines TRBV29-1 with TRBJ2-3; no clear D. V lost 2 bases to trimming and J lost 6 bases, with 12 bases between them. The CDR3 runs to 13 residues. Looked up from germline, CDR1 is SQVTM and CDR2 is ANQGSEA. The CDR3 region is CSVEPNMRDTQYF. The DNA of the CDR3 is TGCAGCGTTGAACCGAACATGAGGGATACGCAGTATTTT.

This clonotype was recorded at least ten times. CDR3 DNA sequence: TGTGCCAGCAGCTCACAGGGAACCGGGGAGCTGTTTTTT. This sequence encodes CASSSQGTGELFF. The V and J genes are TRBV7-9 and TRBJ2-2; tentative D call: TRBD1 (6 bases). Trimming pared 4 bases from V and 5 bases from J, leaving 8 bases between. Per germline, CDR1 SEHNR and CDR2 FQNEAQ (reference sequence). CDR3 size: 13 residues. The variable domain in full, with the rest retrieved from reference TRBV7-9 and TRBJ2-2, is DTGVSQNPRHKITKRGQNVTFRCDPISEHNRLYWYRQTLGQGPEFLTYFQNEAQLEKSRLLSDRFSAERPKGSFSTLEIQRTEQGDSAMYLCASSSQGTGELFFGEGSRLTVL.

V usage is TRBV12-3 or TRBV12-4 and J usage is TRBJ1-5, with D unclear. The CDR3 has 12 residues. The V gene lost 5 bases and the J gene lost 2 bases, with 4 bases spanning the gap. CDR3: CASSKGNQPQHF. The CDR3 DNA follows: TGTGCCAGCAGTAAGGGCAATCAGCCCCAGCATTTT.

This clonotype has at least ten counts. This sequence joins TRBV29-1 and TRBJ2-5; D is tentatively TRBD1 or TRBD2 (6 bases each). The V gene's germline CDR1 is SQVTM and CDR2 ANQGSEA. V lost 3 bases and J lost 4, with 15 bases in between. The CDR3 spans 14 residues. The CDR3: CSVDGGPGGETQYF. The CDR3 DNA sequence: TGCAGCGTTGACGGGGGCCCTGGAGGAGAGACCCAGTACTTC.

Many counts were recorded for this clonotype. The chain couples TRBV7-2 to TRBJ2-5, with a possible D match to TRBD1 (5 bases). This CDR3 is built from 12 residues. Deletions cut 5 bases from V and 5 bases from J, with 9 bases between. Germline lookup yields CDR1 SGHTA and CDR2 FQGNSA. CDR3 region: CASSPKGETQYF. The CDR3 bases are TGTGCCAGCAGCCCCAAGGGGGAGACCCAGTACTTC.

In its sample, this clonotype was seen a few times. The V and J genes are TRBV29-1 and TRBJ1-1; unclear D gene. The V end was cut by 4 bases, the J end by 5 bases, with 14 bases between. The germline V gene encodes CDR1 SQVTM and CDR2 ANQGSEA. This CDR3 spans 13 amino acids. In nucleotides, the CDR3 is TGCAGCGTTGTAGGCGGGCCCGGGACTGAAGCTTTCTTT. Translating gives CSVVGGPGTEAFF.

This clonotype has at least ten counts. V gene TRBV19 combines with J gene TRBJ1-2, with TRBD1 matching 12 bases. The CDR3 runs 15 residues. The ends lost 6 bases at V and 3 bases at J; junction bases unmatched: 5. Germline CDR1 and CDR2: LNHDA and SQIVND (reference sequence). The CDR3 loop is CASSPGTGGHYGYTF. The CDR3 coding sequence is TGTGCCAGTAGCCCCGGGACAGGGGGCCACTATGGCTACACCTTC.

The table lists this clonotype with a few counts. The V and J genes are TRBV2 and TRBJ2-5; D is uncertain. Trimming cost V 4 bases and J 4 bases, with 10 bases left between them. CDR3 length equals 13 residues. CDR1 and CDR2 (germline): SNHLY, FYNNEI. Here the CDR3 reads CASSVGVGETQYF. Here the CDR3 DNA reads TGTGCCAGCAGTGTAGGAGTTGGAGAGACCCAGTACTTC.

By proportion, this clonotype is medium-sized (0.01 to 0.1%). The chain uses TRBV12-3 or TRBV12-4 and TRBJ2-3, with TRBD2 as a possible D gene (5 bases). V lost 6 bases and J lost 2, with 12 bases in between. This CDR3 region has 14 residues. CDR3 nucleotide sequence: TGTGCCAGCAGGCAACGGGGTACCACAGATACGCAGTATTTT. Encoded protein: CASRQRGTTDTQYF.

A word on this clonotype: A read error may be the cause here, since a much bigger clone is one base away. The chain combines TRBV29-1 with TRBJ1-5; the D is unclear. Germline V gives CDR1 SQVTM, CDR2 ANQGSEA. This CDR3 region has 12 residues. The CDR3 bases are TGCAGCGTTACGAATGGCAATCAGCCCCAGGATTTT. It translates to CSVTNGNQPQDF. The entire variable domain, with the rest obtained from reference TRBV29-1 and TRBJ1-5, is as follows: SAVISQKPSRDICQRGTSLTIQCQVDSQVTMMFWYRQQPGQSLTLIATANQGSEATYESGFVIDKFPISRPNLTFSTLTVSNMSPEDSSIYLCSVTNGNQPQDFGDGTRLSIL.

This clonotype was recorded at least ten times. The chain joins TRBV7-2 to TRBJ2-7; 10 bases are shared with TRBD2. The CDR3 is 13 residues long. J gave up 6 bases and V 1 base, and 0 bases lay outside the gene matches. Germline CDR1 is SGHTA and CDR2 is FQGNSA. The CDR3 sequence: CASSLVAGGEQYF. CDR3 in DNA: TGTGCCAGCAGCTTAGTAGCGGGAGGCGAGCAGTACTTC.

This clonotype was found many times. The gene calls are TRBV9 and TRBJ2-1; no clear D. The CDR3 has 12 residues. V lost 5 bases and J lost 7, with 10 bases in between. Germline CDR1 SGDLS, CDR2 YYNGEE. CDR3 bases: TGTGCCAGCAGTACCTCGTGGAATGAGCAGTTCTTC. This codes for CASSTSWNEQFF.

This clonotype has just a few counts. This rearrangement joins TRBV29-1 to TRBJ1-6, with TRBD1 as a possible D gene (5 bases). Trimming stripped 7 bases from V and 6 bases from J, with 19 bases between. Germline CDR1 reads SQVTM; CDR2 reads ANQGSEA. The CDR3 sequence is 15 residues long. The CDR3 region has the DNA TGCAGCGCCGGGACGTCCTCTTTGGGTAATTCACCCCTCCACTTT. This codes for CSAGTSSLGNSPLHF.

This clonotype was found many times. The chain carries TRBV7-6 and TRBJ2-7; a possible D gene is TRBD2 (5 bases). This CDR3 region has 16 residues. The V and J ends lost 3 bases and 7 bases respectively, with 22 bases between them. The V gene's germline CDR1 is SGHVS and CDR2 FNYEAQ. CDR3 protein: CASSFRQAPISGEQYF. For the CDR3, the DNA is TGTGCCAGCAGCTTTAGACAAGCCCCAATTTCGGGGGAGCAGTACTTC.

V is TRBV6-2 or TRBV6-3 and J is TRBJ1-1; D uncertain. V dropped 2 bases and J dropped 0 bases, with 7 bases sitting between them. This CDR3 comprises 14 residues. CDR1 MNHEY and CDR2 SVGEGT come from the germline V gene. The CDR3 DNA reads TGTGCCAGCAGTTACCCGACGGTGAACACTGAAGCTTTCTTT. This codes for CASSYPTVNTEAFF.

In its sample, this clonotype was seen many times. The chain uses TRBV6-5 and TRBJ2-3; 12 bases align to TRBD1. The germline V gene has CDR1 MNHEY and CDR2 SVGAGI. This CDR3 region has 14 residues. The V and J ends lost 4 bases and 7 bases, in that order; junction bases with no gene match: 3. CDR3: CASSSGQGANTQYF. The CDR3, as DNA: TGTGCCAGCAGTTCGGGACAGGGGGCGAATACGCAGTATTTT.

By its share, this clonotype is medium-sized. The rearrangement joins TRBV29-1 to TRBJ2-7, with D uncertain. Trimming removed 3 bases from V and 4 bases from J, with 10 bases in between. From germline, CDR1 is SQVTM and CDR2 ANQGSEA. The CDR3 has 12 amino acids. The CDR3 loop reads CSVESSGYEQYF. The CDR3 coding sequence is TGCAGCGTTGAGTCCTCCGGATACGAGCAGTACTTC.

In its sample, this clonotype was seen many times. This chain connects TRBV6-2 or TRBV6-3 to TRBJ2-2, with D uncertain. Trimming took 2 bases from V and 5 from J, leaving 6 bases between them. The germline V gene has CDR1 MNHEY and CDR2 SVGEGT. The CDR3 contains 13 residues. CDR3 in DNA: TGTGCCAGCAGTTACGGTTCGACCGGGGAGCTGTTTTTT. The encoded protein is CASSYGSTGELFF.

This clonotype was found many times. This sequence joins TRBV12-3 or TRBV12-4 and TRBJ1-2, with a tentative D call TRBD1 (5 bases). V was shortened by 7 bases and J by 4 bases, with 13 bases between the two germline ends. This CDR3 is 13 amino acids long. The CDR3: CASIRRGVYGYTF. As DNA, the CDR3 is TGTGCCAGCATCCGAAGGGGAGTCTATGGCTACACCTTC.